The 32 T cell receptor beta chains in this list originate from one sample, sequenced in a study of T cell changes during pregnancy in multiple sclerosis. TCRdb keeps only in-frame clones here, not all; method: immunoSEQ multiplex PCR. The sample holds tens of thousands of clones, 85% to 95% seen once. The sample here was peripheral blood, taken in the first trimester of pregnancy. The source of these receptors is a female donor with multiple sclerosis, enrolled in a pregnancy study.

The gene calls are TRBV5-8 and TRBJ2-2, with a weak D call TRBD1 (6 bases). Deletions cut 0 bases from V and 4 bases from J, with 13 bases between. Germline assignment: CDR1 SGHTS and CDR2 YDEGEE. The CDR3 consists of 16 residues. CDR3 protein: CASSLAAGVLTGELFF. Written as DNA, the CDR3 is TGTGCCAGCAGCTTGGCGGCAGGGGTCCTCACCGGGGAGCTGTTTTTT. Full variable domain (rest looked up from reference TRBV5-8 and TRBJ2-2): EAGVTQSPTHLIKTRGQQATLRCSPISGHTSVYWYQQALGLGLQFLLWYDEGEERNRGNFPPRFSGRQFPNYSSELNVNALELEDSALYLCASSLAAGVLTGELFFGEGSRLTVL.

In this sample, this clone is medium-sized. The V and J genes are TRBV4-3 and TRBJ1-5, with 7 positions matching TRBD1. The CDR3 spans 17 residues. V shed 0 bases, J shed 4 bases, and the junction held 9 bases outside the gene matches. CDR1 LGHNA and CDR2 YSLEER come from the germline V gene. In DNA form, the CDR3 reads TGCGCCAGCAGCCAAGAGGCCACAGGGGCGCGAAATCAGCCCCAGCATTTT. Protein: CASSQEATGARNQPQHF.

The rearrangement links TRBV5-5 to TRBJ1-4; D gene ambiguous. V gave up 0 bases and J gave up 5 bases, with 5 bases separating them. Germline V lookup: CDR1 SGHKS, CDR2 YYEKEE (reference sequence). The CDR3 loop spans 13 amino acids. The CDR3 region is CASSLDLNEKLFF. The CDR3 DNA sequence: TGTGCCAGCAGCTTGGATTTAAATGAAAAACTGTTTTTT.

This chain uses TRBV11-3 with TRBJ2-7; TRBD1 matches 7 bases. The CDR3 extends over 14 amino acids. Germline CDR1 SGHNT, CDR2 YENEEA. After removal of 5 bases from V and 2 bases from J, the junction contained 6 bases not matched to a gene. The CDR3 sequence: CASSPWDRPYEQYF. The CDR3 DNA sequence: TGTGCCAGCAGCCCCTGGGACAGACCCTACGAGCAGTACTTC. Full variable domain (rest looked up from reference TRBV11-3 and TRBJ2-7): EAGVVQSPRYKIIEKKQPVAFWCNPISGHNTLYWYLQNLGQGPELLIRYENEEAVDDSQLPKDRFSAERLKGVDSTLKIQPAELGDSAVYLCASSPWDRPYEQYFGPGTRLTVT.

V is TRBV6-5 and J is TRBJ2-5; the match to TRBD2 covers 11 bases. This CDR3 contains 16 residues. Losses at the gene ends were 1 base for V and 4 bases for J; bases not matched to a gene: 5. CDR1 is MNHEY, CDR2 SVGAGI, per germline. The CDR3 DNA follows: TGTGCCAGCAGTTACTTTAGCGGGGGGGCAGGAGAGACCCAGTACTTC. Protein sequence: CASSYFSGGAGETQYF.

The chain employs TRBV5-4 and TRBJ1-6; D unresolved. CDR1 and CDR2 from the germline V gene are SGHNT and YYREEE (reference sequence). The ends were cut back, 4 bases at V and 5 bases at J, with 13 bases in the middle. The CDR3 covers 15 residues. The CDR3 nucleotides read TGTGCCAGCAGCCCTCCTGGAGGGAATAATTCACCCCTCCACTTT. Its translation is CASSPPGGNNSPLHF.

The CDR3 loop reads CATSRDRGPYEQYF. As DNA, the CDR3 is TGTGCCACCAGCAGAGACAGGGGTCCCTACGAGCAGTACTTC. This rearrangement joins TRBV15 to TRBJ2-7, with a tentative D call TRBD1 (6 bases). Per germline, CDR1 LNHNV and CDR2 YYDKDF (reference sequence). The V gene lost 0 bases and the J gene lost 2 bases, with 8 bases spanning the gap. CDR3 length: 14 amino acids.

V gene TRBV18 combines with J gene TRBJ1-1; maybe TRBD1 (6 bases). The CDR3 spans 15 residues. Trimming took off 3 bases at V and 6 bases at J, with 17 bases between the two ends. Germline lookup yields CDR1 KGHSH and CDR2 LQKENI. CDR3 protein: CASSPRGGSGSEAFF. CDR3 coding DNA: TGTGCCAGCTCACCCAGGGGAGGGTCGGGTTCTGAAGCTTTCTTT.

The chain uses TRBV30 and TRBJ2-1; the D gene is possibly TRBD2 (6 bases). The V gene's germline CDR1 is GTSNPN and CDR2 SVGIG (reference sequence). The CDR3 sequence is 15 residues long. The ends were cut back, 4 bases at V and 10 bases at J, with 23 bases in the middle. CDR3 protein: CAWTRRGAIKWEQFF. CDR3 coding DNA: TGTGCCTGGACTCGGCGCGGGGCAATCAAATGGGAGCAGTTCTTC.

The chain uses TRBV7-3 and TRBJ2-1; D is undetermined. From germline, CDR1 is SGHTA and CDR2 FQGTGA. V was clipped by 6 bases and J by 7 bases, with 10 bases between them. This CDR3 has 12 residues. The CDR3: CASSDSWNEQFF. CDR3 in DNA: TGTGCCAGCAGTGATAGTTGGAATGAGCAGTTCTTC.

This chain uses TRBV9 with TRBJ1-4, with a possible D match to TRBD1 (6 bases). The CDR3 totals 16 residues. Trimming removed 4 bases from V and 0 bases from J, with 13 bases in between. From germline, CDR1 is SGDLS and CDR2 YYNGEE. This CDR3 is CASSPGQLATNEKLFF. DNA of the CDR3: TGTGCCAGCAGCCCAGGACAGTTAGCAACTAATGAAAAACTGTTTTTT.

The chain employs TRBV7-6 and TRBJ2-5, with no clear D. The V end was cut by 2 bases, the J end by 2 bases, with 6 bases between. CDR3 length equals 13 residues. In germline, CDR1 is SGHVS, CDR2 FNYEAQ. The CDR3, as DNA: TGTGCCAGCAGCTTATTCCAGCAAGAGACCCAGTACTTC. Translation gives CASSLFQQETQYF.

J is TRBJ1-1 and V is TRBV19; D not resolved. The CDR3 has 15 residues. Germline values: CDR1 LNHDA, CDR2 SQIVND (reference sequence). Deletions cut 5 bases from V and 6 bases from J, with 19 bases between. The chain's CDR3 is CASSSAASGVPEAFF. The CDR3 DNA reads TGTGCCAGTAGTTCGGCAGCCTCCGGGGTGCCTGAAGCTTTCTTT.

The V gene is TRBV19, the J gene TRBJ2-6; D is ambiguous. Germline V gene sequence: CDR1 LNHDA, CDR2 SQIVND (reference sequence). There are 13 residues in the CDR3. V gave up 10 bases and J gave up 0 bases, with 7 bases separating them. CDR3 DNA sequence: TGTGCCACCCGAGACTCTGGGGCCAACGTCCTGACTTTC. It is translated as CATRDSGANVLTF.

This clone appeared once. This chain connects TRBV15 to TRBJ1-2, with D perhaps TRBD1 (6 bases). There are 14 residues in the CDR3. V shed 2 bases and J shed 4 bases, with 11 bases lying between them. Germline CDR1 is LNHNV and CDR2 is YYDKDF (reference sequence). The CDR3 nucleotides are TGTGCCACCAGCAGACAGGGGCTCGGCTATGGCTACACCTTC. As protein: CATSRQGLGYGYTF.

The V gene is TRBV7-2, the J gene TRBJ2-1; TRBD2 matches 8 bases. Germline lookup yields CDR1 SGHTA and CDR2 FQGNSA. The ends lost 1 base at V and 9 bases at J; junction bases unmatched: 5. The CDR3 runs to 14 residues. In DNA, the CDR3 is TGTGCCAGCAGCTTAGAGTGGCGGGGGGCTGAGCAGTTCTTC. Protein: CASSLEWRGAEQFF.

This chain joins TRBV29-1 and TRBJ1-4, with 9 bases identical to TRBD1. The length of the CDR3 is 15 residues. Per the germline V gene, CDR1 is SQVTM and CDR2 is ANQGSEA. V lost 6 bases to trimming and J lost 5 bases; unmatched junction nucleotides: 10. The CDR3 loop reads CSVAQTGGMNEKLFF. The CDR3 DNA reads as TGCAGCGTCGCGCAGACAGGGGGTATGAATGAAAAACTGTTTTTT.

The J gene is TRBJ1-4, the V gene TRBV6-5; D is unresolved. The CDR3 runs to 14 residues. V was shortened by 4 bases and J by 7 bases, with 13 bases between the two germline ends. From germline, CDR1 is MNHEY and CDR2 SVGAGI. CDR3 in DNA: TGTGCCAGCAGTTTGGAACAGATGAGTGAAAAACTGTTTTTT. It is translated as CASSLEQMSEKLFF.

The chain uses TRBV5-1 and TRBJ2-3, with 7 positions matching TRBD2. V shed 0 bases, J shed 2 bases, and the junction held 3 bases outside the gene matches. The CDR3 runs 15 residues. Germline-derived CDR1 and CDR2 are SGHRS and YFSETQ. CDR3 residues: CASSLGSGVTDTQYF. In DNA, the CDR3 is TGCGCCAGCAGCTTGGGCAGCGGGGTCACAGATACGCAGTATTTT.

On this clone itself: An end of the junction differs from the germline gene, which may be a read error. V gene TRBV7-7 combines with J gene TRBJ2-5, with TRBD2 matching 8 bases. From germline, CDR1 is SSHAT and CDR2 FNYEAQ (reference sequence). The CDR3 contains 16 residues. The CDR3 coding sequence is TGTGCTAGCAGCCCTAATAGCGGGACGGGCCAAGAGACCCAGTACTTC. This encodes CASSPNSGTGQETQYF.

This clone has only one observation. The V call is TRBV4-3, the J call TRBJ2-7; the D gene is possibly TRBD2 (6 bases). CDR3 length: 14 residues. CDR1 LGHNA and CDR2 YSLEER come from the germline V gene. Trimming pared 2 bases from V and 2 bases from J, leaving 10 bases between. This CDR3 is CASSQHTGAYEQYF. The CDR3 DNA reads as TGCGCCAGCAGCCAACATACGGGGGCCTACGAGCAGTACTTC.

The J gene is TRBJ2-2, the V gene TRBV5-1; D not resolved. The CDR3 extends over 12 amino acids. Germline CDR1 is SGHRS and CDR2 is YFSETQ. V lost 5 bases to trimming and J lost 1 base, with 3 bases between them. The CDR3 here is CASSMNTGELFF. The CDR3 bases are TGCGCCAGCAGTATGAACACCGGGGAGCTGTTTTTT. Based on the CDR3 plus reference TRBV5-1 and TRBJ2-2, the full variable domain is KAGVTQTPRYLIKTRGQQVTLSCSPISGHRSVSWYQQTPGQGLQFLFEYFSETQRNKGNFPGRFSGRQFSNSRSEMNVSTLELGDSALYLCASSMNTGELFFGEGSRLTVL.

The chain couples TRBV7-6 to TRBJ1-2, with D perhaps matching TRBD1 (6 bases). V lost 0 bases and J lost 2, with 16 bases in between. This CDR3 has 17 amino acids. Germline CDR1 reads SGHVS; CDR2 reads FNYEAQ. The CDR3 spells CASSLAGGRGENYGYTF. CDR3 coding DNA: TGTGCCAGCAGCTTAGCAGGGGGAAGAGGGGAAAACTATGGCTACACCTTC.

The CDR3 sequence: CASSPYATGKDNYGYTF. In nucleotides, the CDR3 is TGTGCCAGCTCACCGTACGCTACAGGGAAGGATAACTATGGCTACACCTTC. The V gene is TRBV18, the J gene TRBJ1-2, with D perhaps TRBD1 (6 bases). The V gene's germline CDR1 is KGHSH and CDR2 LQKENI. There are 17 residues in the CDR3. V lost 3 bases and J 1 base, leaving 18 bases between the germline ends.

The chain joins TRBV5-4 to TRBJ1-2, with D perhaps TRBD1 (5 bases). Germline V CDR1 and CDR2: SGHNT, YYREEE (reference sequence). V dropped 4 bases and J dropped 5 bases, with 9 bases sitting between them. The CDR3 loop spans 12 amino acids. CDR3 nucleotide sequence: TGTGCCAGCAGCGGGGGACTTTATGGCTACACCTTC. Protein product: CASSGGLYGYTF.

The CDR3: CATSRDLGQGGGTQYF. The CDR3 DNA is TGTGCCACCAGCAGAGATTTGGGACAGGGAGGCGGGACCCAGTACTTC. This chain connects TRBV15 to TRBJ2-5; 9 bases align to TRBD1. The CDR3 is made up of 16 amino acids. Germline values: CDR1 LNHNV, CDR2 YYDKDF (reference sequence). V lost 0 bases and J lost 7; bases outside the gene matches: 9.

This chain uses TRBV6-4 with TRBJ2-1; 14 nucleotides agree with TRBD2. CDR1 MRHNA and CDR2 SNTAGT come from the germline V gene. CDR3 size: 15 residues. V trimming: 2 bases; J trimming: 6 bases; junction bases outside the gene matches: 0. CDR3 residues: CASSDGTSGGNEQFF. For the CDR3, the DNA is TGTGCCAGCAGTGACGGGACTAGCGGGGGCAATGAGCAGTTCTTC.

V and J are TRBV2 and TRBJ1-6, with 7 bases aligning to TRBD1. Germline assignment: CDR1 SNHLY and CDR2 FYNNEI. CDR3 length: 14 amino acids. V was clipped by 7 bases and J by 8 bases; unmatched bases: 8. CDR3 nucleotides: TGTGCCAGCAACCTCAGGGGGAAAGATTCACCCCTCCACTTT. It translates to CASNLRGKDSPLHF.

This sequence joins TRBV27 and TRBJ1-6; D gene ambiguous. In germline, CDR1 is MNHEY, CDR2 SMNVEV (reference sequence). V gave up 6 bases and J gave up 7 bases, with 16 bases separating them. This CDR3 is 15 amino acids long. CDR3 sequence (DNA): TGTGCCAGCAGCTCTCGGCCGGGAATAAATTCACCCCTCCACTTT. Encoded protein: CASSSRPGINSPLHF.

This clone is termed medium-sized (0.01 to 0.1%). The chain joins TRBV2 to TRBJ2-5, with 9 positions matching TRBD2. The trim removed 3 bases at V and 2 bases at J, leaving 4 bases unmatched. There are 15 residues in the CDR3. Germline CDR1 and CDR2: SNHLY and FYNNEI. The CDR3 loop is CASSDQRGDQETQYF. CDR3 DNA: TGTGCCAGCAGTGATCAGCGGGGGGATCAAGAGACCCAGTACTTC. The full variable domain, rest sourced from reference TRBV2 and TRBJ2-5, is EPEVTQTPSHQVTQMGQEVILRCVPISNHLYFYWYRQILGQKVEFLVSFYNNEISEKSEIFDDQFSVERPDGSNFTLKIRSTKLEDSAMYFCASSDQRGDQETQYFGPGTRLLVL.

The chain combines TRBV7-2 with TRBJ2-3; 10 bases agree with TRBD2. This CDR3 comprises 17 residues. The germline gives CDR1 SGHTA, CDR2 FQGNSA. V was clipped by 2 bases and J by 0 bases; unmatched bases: 5. The CDR3 coding sequence is TGTGCCAGCAGCTTAAACAGCGGGGGGGCGAGCACAGATACGCAGTATTTT. Amino acid sequence: CASSLNSGGASTDTQYF.

The chain carries TRBV4-3 and TRBJ2-1; 7 positions match TRBD2. The CDR3 runs to 15 residues. J was trimmed by 0 bases and V by 4 bases; bases with no gene match: 3. The germline V gene has CDR1 LGHNA and CDR2 YSLEER. The CDR3 loop is CASSPRTSSYNEQFF. The CDR3 DNA reads TGCGCCAGCAGCCCCCGGACTAGCTCCTACAATGAGCAGTTCTTC.